What follows is one T cell receptor beta chain and its context. V lost 9 bases and J 4 bases, leaving 19 bases between the germline ends. Germline CDR1 reads SGDLS; CDR2 reads YYNGEE. The CDR3 loop spans 14 amino acids. The sample belongs to a study of blood T cell repertoires in COVID-19. Study as a whole: Samples came from the United States, Italy and Spain, spanning acute and convalescent COVID-19.

TCRdb's copy holds only in-frame clones and misses some; the assay was immunoSEQ multiplex PCR. The data contain 200,000 to 300,000 clones, 84% of them singletons. The sequencing input was peripheral blood. The clonotype comes from a man aged 35 to 55 who had recovered from COVID-19. V gene TRBV9 combines with J gene TRBJ1-1; D is undetermined. The CDR3 region has the DNA TGTGCCACCCGACCGACTGCGCAAGGCACTGAAGCTTTCTTT. This encodes CATRPTAQGTEAFF.